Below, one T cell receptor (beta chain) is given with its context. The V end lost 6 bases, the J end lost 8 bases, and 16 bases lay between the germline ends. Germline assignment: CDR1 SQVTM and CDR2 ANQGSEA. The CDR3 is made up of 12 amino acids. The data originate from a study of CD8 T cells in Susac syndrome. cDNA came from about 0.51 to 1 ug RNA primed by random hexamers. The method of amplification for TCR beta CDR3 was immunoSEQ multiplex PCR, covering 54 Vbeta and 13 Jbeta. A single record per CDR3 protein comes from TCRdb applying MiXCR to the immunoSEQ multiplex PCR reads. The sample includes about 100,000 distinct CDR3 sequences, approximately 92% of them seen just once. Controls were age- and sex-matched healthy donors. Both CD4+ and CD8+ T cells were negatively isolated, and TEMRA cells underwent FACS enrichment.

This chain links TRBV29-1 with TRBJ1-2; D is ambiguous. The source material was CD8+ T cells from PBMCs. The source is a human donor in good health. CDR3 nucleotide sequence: TGCAGCGTCCGTAAGGTGTCCGAGGGCTACACCTTC. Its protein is CSVRKVSEGYTF.